One and the same sample provided the 9 T cell receptor beta chains below, sequenced in a study of shared clonotypes between healthy human individuals. Terminally differentiated effector memory CD45RA+ cells were excluded by CCR7 positive selection of CD45RO-negative cells. Clones were read by immunoSEQ multiplex PCR, and TCRdb kept only the in-frame ones, dropping some. Here the sample spans fewer than 1 million clones, roughly 96% being singletons. Input material: naive CD8+ T cells sorted from blood. These receptors all stem from a man aged 30 to 45 in good health.

The V gene is TRBV28, the J gene TRBJ2-7, with a tentative D call TRBD1 (5 bases). This CDR3 has 14 amino acids. With 4 bases removed from V and 3 bases from J, the gap between germline ends came to 13 bases. Germline-derived CDR1 and CDR2 are MDHEN and SYDVKM. The CDR3 sequence: CASSSGLEIYEQYF. CDR3 DNA: TGTGCCAGCAGTTCAGGGTTGGAGATCTACGAGCAGTACTTC. The entire variable domain, with the rest obtained from reference TRBV28 and TRBJ2-7, is as follows: DVKVTQSSRYLVKRTGEKVFLECVQDMDHENMFWYRQDPGLGLRLIYFSYDVKMKEKGDIPEGYSVSREKKERFSLILESASTNQTSMYLCASSSGLEIYEQYFGPGTRLTVT.

V gene TRBV27 combines with J gene TRBJ2-3; D perhaps matches TRBD1 (5 bases). Germline assignment: CDR1 MNHEY and CDR2 SMNVEV (reference sequence). V was trimmed by 5 bases and J by 3 bases, leaving 18 bases between them. The CDR3 runs to 16 residues. The CDR3 sequence is CASSPLVTVSTDTQYF. The CDR3 bases are TGTGCCAGCAGTCCTCTGGTGACAGTAAGTACAGATACGCAGTATTTT.

This clone was picked up one time. V gene TRBV7-2 combines with J gene TRBJ2-7; 10 bases agree with TRBD2. The junction had 6 bases not matched to a gene; V was cut back by 5 bases and J by 2 bases. In germline, CDR1 is SGHTA, CDR2 FQGNSA. The CDR3 totals 15 residues. For the CDR3, the DNA is TGTGCCAGCAGCCTCCTAGCGGGAGAAGCCTACGAGCAGTACTTC. It codes for CASSLLAGEAYEQYF.

The chain is built from TRBV28 and TRBJ2-3; 8 bases match TRBD2. Germline loops: CDR1 MDHEN, CDR2 SYDVKM. CDR3 length: 17 residues. V gave up 3 bases and J gave up 6 bases; unmatched junction bases: 14. CDR3 protein: CASSLAGGGPLSDTQYF. CDR3 nucleotides: TGTGCCAGCAGTTTGGCGGGGGGAGGTCCCCTGTCTGATACGCAGTATTTT.

Remarks on this clone: Other DNA sequences of this sample code for an identical CDR3. The chain joins TRBV11-2 to TRBJ2-1, with 10 bases fitting TRBD2. V was pared by 2 bases and J by 6 bases, with 4 bases of the junction left unmatched. This CDR3 comprises 15 residues. The germline gives CDR1 SGHAT, CDR2 FQNNGV. The CDR3 region is CASSLLAGVLNEQFF. CDR3 bases: TGTGCCAGCAGCTTACTAGCGGGAGTACTCAATGAGCAGTTCTTC.

The V gene is TRBV7-9, the J gene TRBJ2-7; D tentatively fits TRBD1 or TRBD2 (5 bases each). The CDR3 spans 16 residues. The V end was cut by 5 bases, the J end by 4 bases, with 21 bases between. CDR1 is SEHNR and CDR2 is FQNEAQ in the germline V gene (reference sequence). As DNA, the CDR3 is TGTGCCAGCAGCGATTTGTCTATGGGGCGCGGGTACGAGCAGTACTTC. Translating it yields CASSDLSMGRGYEQYF.

The J gene is TRBJ1-4, the V gene TRBV6-6; D not certain. The CDR3 length is 13 residues. Trimming removed 8 bases at V and 5 bases at J, with 12 bases between. Per germline, CDR1 MNHNY and CDR2 SVGAGI (reference sequence). CDR3 sequence: CASAYSGNEKLFF. The CDR3 nucleotides read TGTGCCAGCGCGTACAGCGGGAATGAAAAACTGTTTTTT.

The gene calls are TRBV28 and TRBJ1-5, with D possibly being TRBD1 (5 bases). This CDR3 comprises 15 residues. CDR1 is MDHEN and CDR2 is SYDVKM in the germline V gene. V was shortened by 5 bases and J by 4 bases, with 15 bases between the two germline ends. The CDR3 region is CASSTPGGYNQPQHF. The CDR3 nucleotides read TGTGCCAGCAGTACCCCGGGGGGTTATAATCAGCCCCAGCATTTT.

The genes are TRBV5-6 and TRBJ2-1; perhaps D is TRBD1 or TRBD2 (5 bases each). Germline CDR1 reads SGHDT; CDR2 reads YYEEEE. This CDR3 region has 13 residues. V was trimmed by 1 base and J by 7 bases, leaving 9 bases between them. The CDR3 DNA is TGTGCCAGCAGCTTGATGTGGGGGAATGAGCAGTTCTTC. It encodes CASSLMWGNEQFF.